This T cell receptor (beta chain) was captured in a study of blood T cell repertoires in COVID-19. As for the study in general: Sites across the United States, Italy and Spain contributed samples from acute and convalescent COVID-19.

In the original analysis: Estimated nucleated cell counts came from reference gene primer amplification. Produced via immunoSEQ multiplex PCR; TCRdb's table is partial and in-frame only. V and J calls and clone size are copied from that table; D and trimming were computed from the DNA. The table has a few hundred thousand clones, about 73% seen once. The CDR3 contains 15 residues. Per germline, CDR1 MNHEY and CDR2 SMNVEV (reference sequence). V trimming: 5 bases; J trimming: 3 bases; junction bases outside the gene matches: 10. The chain carries TRBV27 and TRBJ2-7, with 7 bases identical to TRBD1. This TCR derives from a woman older than 75 with acute or convalescent COVID-19. Input material: peripheral blood. DNA for the CDR3: TGTGCCAGCAGTCCCGCCGCAGGGGGTGGCTACGAGCAGTACTTC. Translation gives CASSPAAGGGYEQYF.